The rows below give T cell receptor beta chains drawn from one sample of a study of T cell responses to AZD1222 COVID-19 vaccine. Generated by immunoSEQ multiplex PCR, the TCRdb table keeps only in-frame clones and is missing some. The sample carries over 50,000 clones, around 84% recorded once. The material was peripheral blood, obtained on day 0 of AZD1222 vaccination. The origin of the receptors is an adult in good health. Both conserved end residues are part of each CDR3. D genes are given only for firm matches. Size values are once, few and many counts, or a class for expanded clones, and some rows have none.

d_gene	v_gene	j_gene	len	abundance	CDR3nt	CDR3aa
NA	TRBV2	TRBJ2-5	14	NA	TGTGCCAGCAGCGACAGTGGGGGGAGGGAGACCCAGTACTTC	CASSDSGGRETQYF
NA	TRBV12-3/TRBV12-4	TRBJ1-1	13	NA	TGTGCCAGCAGCTCCCTCGAGGGGCTTGAAGCTTTCTTT	CASSSLEGLEAFF
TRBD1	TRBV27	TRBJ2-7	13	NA	TGTGCCAGCAGTCCCATCGACAGGGACGAGCAGTACTTC	CASSPIDRDEQYF
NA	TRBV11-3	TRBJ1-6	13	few	TGTGCCAGCAGCCCAGGCGGAAATTCACCCCTCCACTTT	CASSPGGNSPLHF
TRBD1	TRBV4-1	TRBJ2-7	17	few	TGCGCCAGCAGCCGACTAGGACAGGGGTTATTCCGCTACGAGCAGTACTTC	CASSRLGQGLFRYEQYF
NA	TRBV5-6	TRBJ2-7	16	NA	TGTGCCAGCAGCTTGACAGGGCAAGTCCCCTCCTACGAGCAGTACTTC	CASSLTGQVPSYEQYF
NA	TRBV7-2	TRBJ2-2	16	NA	TGTGCCAGCAGCTTCTTGAGCGGTAGGAACACCGGGGAGCTGTTTTTT	CASSFLSGRNTGELFF
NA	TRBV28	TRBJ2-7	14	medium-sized	TGTGCCAGCAGTTTTCCCCGGACATTATCCGAGCAGTACTTC	CASSFPRTLSEQYF
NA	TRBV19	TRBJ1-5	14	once	TGTGCCAGTAGTATAGAGGGGGGGGCAGAGCCCCAGCATTTT	CASSIEGGAEPQHF
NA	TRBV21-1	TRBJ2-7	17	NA	TGTGCCAGCAGCACCAGAAACAGGGCGGCGGTTTCCTACGAGCAGTACTTC	CASSTRNRAAVSYEQYF
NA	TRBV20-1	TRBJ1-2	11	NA	TGCAGTGCCCAGGGAGGGACTGGCTACACCTTC	CSAQGGTGYTF
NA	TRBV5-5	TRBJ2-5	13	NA	TGTGCCAGCAGCCCGCGGGGCCAAGAGACCCAGTACTTC	CASSPRGQETQYF
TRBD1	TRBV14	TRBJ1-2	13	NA	TGTGCCAGCAGCCCTTACAGGGGTTATGGCTACACCTTC	CASSPYRGYGYTF
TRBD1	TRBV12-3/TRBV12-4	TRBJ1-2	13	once	TGTGCCAGCAGTCCCACAGGGGGCTTCGGCTACACCTTC	CASSPTGGFGYTF
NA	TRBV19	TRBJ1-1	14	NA	TGTGCCAGTAGACCAGGGGCGGTGAACACTGAAGCTTTCTTT	CASRPGAVNTEAFF
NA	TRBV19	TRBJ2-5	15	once	TGTGCCAGTAGCAAGACTATTTTTAGGCCAGAGACCCAGTACTTC	CASSKTIFRPETQYF
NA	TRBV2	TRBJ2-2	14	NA	TGTGCCAGCAGTCGACAGACCCACACCGGGGAGCTGTTTTTT	CASSRQTHTGELFF
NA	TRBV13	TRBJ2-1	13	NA	TGTGCCAGCAGCTTTAAGGGTCCCAATGAGCAGTTCTTC	CASSFKGPNEQFF
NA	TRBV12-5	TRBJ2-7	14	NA	TGTGCTAGTGGTTTCGGCAGACCGCCCTACGAGCAGTACTTC	CASGFGRPPYEQYF
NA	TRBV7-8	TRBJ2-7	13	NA	TGTGCCAGCAGCTACCTTCACGCGGACCAGCGGTACTTC	CASSYLHADQRYF
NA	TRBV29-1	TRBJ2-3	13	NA	TGCAGCGTTGTGGGGGCAAGCACAGATACGCAGTATTTT	CSVVGASTDTQYF
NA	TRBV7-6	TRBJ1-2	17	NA	TGTGCCAGCAGCCGACGGCCCCCATCAGTGAACAACTATGGCTACACCTTC	CASSRRPPSVNNYGYTF
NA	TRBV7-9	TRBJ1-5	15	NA	TGTGCCAGCAGCTTGAGGTTGCAGTCAAATCAGCCCCAGCATTTT	CASSLRLQSNQPQHF
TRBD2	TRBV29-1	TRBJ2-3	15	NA	TGCAGCGTTGATTGGGTAGCGGGGGGCGGATATACGCAGTATTTT	CSVDWVAGGGYTQYF
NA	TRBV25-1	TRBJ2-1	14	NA	TGTGCCAGCAGTGAGCCGGGACAACACAATGAGCAGTTCTTC	CASSEPGQHNEQFF
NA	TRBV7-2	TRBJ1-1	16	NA	TGTGCCAGCAGCCCTCCGAGAGTCGATTCGAACACTGAAGCTTTCTTT	CASSPPRVDSNTEAFF
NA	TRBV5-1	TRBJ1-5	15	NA	TGCGCCAGCAGCTTGATGGGTTTCCAAAATCAGCCCCAGCATTTT	CASSLMGFQNQPQHF